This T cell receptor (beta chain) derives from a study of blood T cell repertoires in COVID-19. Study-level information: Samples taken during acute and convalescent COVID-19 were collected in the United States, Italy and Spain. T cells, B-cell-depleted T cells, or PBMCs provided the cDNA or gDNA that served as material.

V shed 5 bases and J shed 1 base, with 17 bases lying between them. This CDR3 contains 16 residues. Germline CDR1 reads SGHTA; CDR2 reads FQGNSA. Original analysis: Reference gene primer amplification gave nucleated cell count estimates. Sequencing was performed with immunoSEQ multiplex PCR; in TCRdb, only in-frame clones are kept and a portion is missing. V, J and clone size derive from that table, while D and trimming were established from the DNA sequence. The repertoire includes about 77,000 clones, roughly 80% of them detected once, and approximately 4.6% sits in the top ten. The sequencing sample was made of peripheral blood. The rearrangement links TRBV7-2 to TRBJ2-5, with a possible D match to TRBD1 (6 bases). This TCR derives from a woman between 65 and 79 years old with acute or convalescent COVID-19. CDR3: CASSPFPSGVQETQYF. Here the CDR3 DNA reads TGTGCCAGCAGCCCTTTTCCTTCAGGGGTCCAAGAGACCCAGTACTTC.